This TCR beta chain was obtained from a study of CD8+CD57+ T cells in acquired aplastic anemia. Whole-study context: The mean DNA yield obtained from sorted CD4+ and CD8+ cells came to roughly 3.4 ug. Healthy donors had, on average, around 9.9 million reads for their CD4+ cells.

TCR beta VDJ combinations and CDR3 sequences were profiled from genomic DNA. TCRdb reprocessed the reads via MiXCR and lists one record per CDR3 protein. Of about 110,000 distinct CDR3 sequences listed, roughly 51% are singletons. The study, taken as a whole, reports: Roughly 28 was the count of CD8+ CDR3 sequences that patients shared with controls.

A word on this clonotype: The target antigen is unknown.

The CDR3 is 15 residues long. V lost 5 bases to trimming and J lost 5 bases, with 15 bases between them. The sequencing sample was made of sorted CD4+, CD8+, or CD8+CD57+ T cells (not recorded which) from PBMCs. The J gene is TRBJ2-2, the V gene TRBV12-3 or TRBV12-4; D may be TRBD2 (6 bases). The sequence derives from a human donor in good health, serving as a control. In DNA, the CDR3 is TGTGCCAGCAGTCCCCGCGGGGTGGGGACCGGGGAGCTGTTTTTT. It codes for CASSPRGVGTGELFF.